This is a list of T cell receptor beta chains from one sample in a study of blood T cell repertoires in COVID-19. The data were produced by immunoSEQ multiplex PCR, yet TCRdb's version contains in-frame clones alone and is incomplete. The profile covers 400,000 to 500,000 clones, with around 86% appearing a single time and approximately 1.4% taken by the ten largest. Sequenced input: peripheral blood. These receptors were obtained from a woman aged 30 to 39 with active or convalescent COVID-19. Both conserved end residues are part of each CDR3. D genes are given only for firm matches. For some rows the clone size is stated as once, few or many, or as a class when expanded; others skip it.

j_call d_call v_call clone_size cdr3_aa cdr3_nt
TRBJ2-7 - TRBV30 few CAWSVREYEQYF TGTGCCTGGAGTGTACGGGAGTACGAGCAGTACTTC
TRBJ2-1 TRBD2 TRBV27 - CASSLAGGPINYNEQFF TGTGCCAGCAGTTTAGCGGGAGGCCCCATCAACTACAATGAGCAGTTCTTC
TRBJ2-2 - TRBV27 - CASSLIPGEQVGELFF TGTGCCAGCAGTTTGATTCCAGGAGAACAGGTCGGGGAGCTGTTTTTT
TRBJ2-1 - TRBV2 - CASSDEGTYNEQFF TGTGCCAGCAGTGATGAGGGAACCTACAATGAGCAGTTCTTC
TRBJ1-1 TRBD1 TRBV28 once CASSSGTVNTEAFF TGTGCCAGCAGTTCCGGGACAGTGAACACTGAAGCTTTCTTT
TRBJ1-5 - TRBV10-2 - CASSESGVSQPQHF TGCGCCAGCAGTGAAAGCGGGGTCAGCCAGCCCCAGCATTTT
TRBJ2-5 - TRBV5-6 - CASSSLPPPAGRTETQYF TGTGCCAGCAGCTCCTTACCCCCTCCGGCAGGGAGGACAGAGACCCAGTACTTC
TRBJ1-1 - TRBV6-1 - CASSEYAGENTEAFF TGTGCCAGCAGTGAATATGCAGGGGAGAACACTGAAGCTTTCTTT
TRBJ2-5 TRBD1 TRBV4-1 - CASSQRGQGEETQYF TGCGCCAGCAGCCAAAGGGGACAGGGGGAGGAGACCCAGTACTTC
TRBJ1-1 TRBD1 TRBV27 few CASRRGGQGGSNTEAFF TGTGCCAGCAGGCGTGGGGGACAGGGCGGCTCAAACACTGAAGCTTTCTTT
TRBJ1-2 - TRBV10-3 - CANRLGSNYGYTF TGTGCGAACCGCCTTGGCAGTAACTATGGCTACACCTTC
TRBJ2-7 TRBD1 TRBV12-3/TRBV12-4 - CASRPTGHYEQYF TGTGCCAGCAGACCGACAGGGCACTACGAGCAGTACTTC
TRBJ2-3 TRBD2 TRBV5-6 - CASSLTSGGAGKADTQYF TGTGCCAGCAGCTTGACTAGCGGGGGGGCAGGCAAGGCGGATACGCAGTATTTT
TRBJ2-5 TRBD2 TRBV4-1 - CASSQGTSGRDQETQYF TGCGCCAGCAGCCAAGGGACTAGCGGGAGAGATCAAGAGACCCAGTACTTC
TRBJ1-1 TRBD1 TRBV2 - CASTSFGTGRGTEAFF TGTGCCAGCACTTCTTTCGGGACAGGTAGGGGCACTGAAGCTTTCTTT
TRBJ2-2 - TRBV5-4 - CASSQGGRYTGELFF TGTGCCAGCAGCCAGGGGGGCCGGTACACCGGGGAGCTGTTTTTT
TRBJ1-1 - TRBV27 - CASSFRAGRNTEAFF TGTGCCAGCAGTTTTCGAGCAGGGCGGAACACTGAAGCTTTCTTT
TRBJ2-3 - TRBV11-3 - CASSLGADTDTQYF TGTGCCAGCAGCTTAGGCGCGGACACAGATACGCAGTATTTT
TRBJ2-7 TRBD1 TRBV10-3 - CAISGGQGASPEQYF TGTGCCATCAGTGGTGGGCAGGGGGCTTCCCCCGAGCAGTACTTC
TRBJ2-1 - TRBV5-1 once CASSLGPGEYNEQFF TGCGCCAGCAGCTTGGGCCCGGGGGAGTACAATGAGCAGTTCTTC